The 4 T cell receptor beta chains below come from one sample, sequenced in a study of T cell responses to AZD1222 COVID-19 vaccine. The protocol was immunoSEQ multiplex PCR, while the TCRdb copy is restricted to in-frame clones and leaves out a portion. The table includes about 150,000 clones, approximately 91% detected once. The sample here was peripheral blood, taken after recovery from COVID-19. The receptors derive from an adult who had recovered from COVID-19.

This rearrangement joins TRBV7-2 to TRBJ1-6; D is undetermined. Germline CDR1 and CDR2: SGHTA and FQGNSA. Trimming removed 3 bases from V and 8 bases from J, with 11 bases in between. The CDR3 has 14 amino acids. CDR3 protein: CASSFRDTYSPLHF. CDR3 sequence (DNA): TGTGCCAGCAGCTTCCGCGACACCTATTCACCCCTCCACTTT.

The rearrangement joins TRBV25-1 to TRBJ2-1; weak D call: TRBD1 (5 bases). There are 16 residues in the CDR3. In germline, CDR1 is MGHDK, CDR2 SYGVNS. V was clipped by 3 bases and J by 5 bases, with 17 bases between them. The CDR3: CASSDLRDVWHNEQFF. The CDR3 DNA follows: TGTGCCAGCAGTGACCTCAGGGATGTCTGGCACAATGAGCAGTTCTTC.

This chain joins TRBV5-6 and TRBJ2-1, with a tentative D call TRBD2 (5 bases). Germline V gene sequence: CDR1 SGHDT, CDR2 YYEEEE. This CDR3 is built from 15 residues. Trimming removed 7 bases from V and 0 bases from J, with 14 bases in between. The CDR3: CASRSGVSSYNEQFF. The CDR3 bases are TGTGCCAGCCGATCCGGGGTTAGCTCCTACAATGAGCAGTTCTTC.

V is TRBV28 and J is TRBJ1-2; possibly TRBD1 for D (6 bases). CDR1 MDHEN and CDR2 SYDVKM come from the germline V gene. Trimming took 7 bases from V and 6 from J, leaving 18 bases between them. The CDR3 extends over 14 amino acids. CDR3 in amino acids: CASTRGGASDGYTF. As DNA, the CDR3 is TGTGCCAGCACCCGTGGGGGGGCTTCAGATGGCTACACCTTC.